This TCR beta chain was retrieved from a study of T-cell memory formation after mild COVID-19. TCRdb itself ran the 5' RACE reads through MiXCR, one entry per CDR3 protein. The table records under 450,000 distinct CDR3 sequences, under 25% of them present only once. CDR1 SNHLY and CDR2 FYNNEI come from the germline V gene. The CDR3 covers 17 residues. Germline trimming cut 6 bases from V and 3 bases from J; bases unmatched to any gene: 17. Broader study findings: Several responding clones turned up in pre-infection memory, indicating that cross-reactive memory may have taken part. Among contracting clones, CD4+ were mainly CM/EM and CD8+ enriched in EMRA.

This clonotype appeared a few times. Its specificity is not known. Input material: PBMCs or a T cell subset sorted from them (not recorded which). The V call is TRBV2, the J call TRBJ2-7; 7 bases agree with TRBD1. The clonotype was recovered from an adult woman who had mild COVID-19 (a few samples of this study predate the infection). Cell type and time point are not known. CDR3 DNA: TGTGCCAGCAGACTTAAACCCCGGGACAGAGCCTACTACGAGCAGTACTTC. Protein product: CASRLKPRDRAYYEQYF.